These T cell receptor beta chains were read from a single sample in a study of CD8+ T cells in alopecia areata. The method was immunoSEQ multiplex PCR; TCRdb's version includes in-frame clones alone and lacks a portion of them. Among 180,000 or so clones listed, roughly 60% were seen once. The material was CD4+ T cells sorted from blood, obtained at week 24, from a patient treated with tofacitinib. The receptors were gathered from a human donor with alopecia areata. CDR3s include the opening cysteine and the closing phenylalanine or tryptophan. A D gene is named only where the DNA matches it firmly. Rows give clone size only sometimes, using once, few, many, or a class for an expanded clone.

V gene	clone size	D gene	CDR3 length	J gene	CDR3 protein	CDR3 DNA
TRBV29-1	few	NA	12	TRBJ1-2	CSAEIKPYGYTF	TGCAGCGCCGAGATCAAACCCTATGGCTACACCTTC
TRBV9	few	TRBD1	16	TRBJ1-2	CASSARDRPTTYGYTF	TGTGCCAGCAGCGCTCGGGACAGGCCGACCACCTATGGCTACACCTTC
TRBV2	NA	TRBD1	16	TRBJ2-2	CASNRGTGVGTGELFF	TGTGCCAGCAACCGAGGGACAGGGGTCGGCACCGGGGAGCTGTTTTTT
TRBV28	NA	NA	11	TRBJ2-5	CASKGRAIQYF	TGTGCCAGCAAGGGCAGGGCTATCCAGTACTTC
TRBV19	few	NA	14	TRBJ2-7	CASSAGTRTYEQYF	TGTGCCAGTAGTGCCGGGACACGGACCTACGAGCAGTACTTC
TRBV2	NA	NA	11	TRBJ2-3	CASSAEDTQYF	TGTGCCAGCAGTGCCGAAGATACGCAGTATTTT
TRBV6-5	NA	TRBD1	13	TRBJ1-6	CASRRDRDSPLHF	TGTGCCAGCAGAAGGGACAGAGATTCACCCCTCCACTTT
TRBV5-1	NA	NA	17	TRBJ2-3	CASSWETGTTSTDTQYF	TGCGCCAGCAGCTGGGAGACCGGGACAACAAGCACAGATACGCAGTATTTT
TRBV4-3	few	TRBD1	14	TRBJ2-7	CASSHRTGSYEQYF	TGCGCCAGCAGCCATAGGACAGGGTCCTACGAGCAGTACTTC
TRBV11-2	NA	TRBD2	15	TRBJ2-7	CASRGSGTSVYEQYF	TGTGCCAGCAGGGGCAGCGGGACTAGCGTCTACGAGCAGTACTTC
TRBV29-1	few	TRBD2	13	TRBJ2-7	CSVDPGGDYEQYF	TGCAGCGTTGATCCGGGGGGAGACTACGAGCAGTACTTC
TRBV15	NA	NA	15	TRBJ1-5	CATSTSPLGNQPQHF	TGTGCCACCAGTACAAGTCCATTGGGCAATCAGCCCCAGCATTTT